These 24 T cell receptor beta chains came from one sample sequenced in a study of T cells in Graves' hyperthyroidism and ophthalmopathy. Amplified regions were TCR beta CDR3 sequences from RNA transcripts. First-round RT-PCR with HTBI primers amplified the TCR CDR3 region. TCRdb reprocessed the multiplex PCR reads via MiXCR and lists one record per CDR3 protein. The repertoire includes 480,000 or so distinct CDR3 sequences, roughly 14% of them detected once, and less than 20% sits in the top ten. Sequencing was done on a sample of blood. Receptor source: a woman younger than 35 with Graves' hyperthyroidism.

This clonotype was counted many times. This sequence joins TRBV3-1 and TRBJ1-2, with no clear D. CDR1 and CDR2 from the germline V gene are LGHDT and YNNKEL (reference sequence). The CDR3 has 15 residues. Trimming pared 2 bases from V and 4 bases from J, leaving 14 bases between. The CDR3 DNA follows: TGTGCCAGCAGCCAATTCCGAGGACTGGGCTATGGCTACACCTTC. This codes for CASSQFRGLGYGYTF.

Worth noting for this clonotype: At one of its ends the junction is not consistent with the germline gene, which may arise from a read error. The CDR3 protein is CAGSERHPGTEAFF. CDR3 DNA sequence: TGTGCCGGCAGTGAACGACACCCGGGCACTGAGGCTTTCTTT. V usage is TRBV2 and J usage is TRBJ1-1; D is undetermined. The CDR3 totals 14 residues. Germline CDR1 is SNHLY and CDR2 is FYNNEI.

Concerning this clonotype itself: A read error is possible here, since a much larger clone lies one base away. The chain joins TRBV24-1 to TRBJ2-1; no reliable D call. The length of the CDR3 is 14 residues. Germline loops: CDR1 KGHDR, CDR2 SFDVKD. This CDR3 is CATSDLLGLDERFF. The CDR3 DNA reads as TGTGCCACCAGTGATTTGCTGGGTCTAGATGAGCGGTTCTTC.

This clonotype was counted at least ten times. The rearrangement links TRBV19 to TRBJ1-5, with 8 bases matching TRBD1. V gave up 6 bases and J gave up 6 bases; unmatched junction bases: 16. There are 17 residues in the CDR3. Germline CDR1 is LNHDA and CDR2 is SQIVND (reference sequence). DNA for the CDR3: TGTGCCAGTAGCAACGACAGGGGCGGATTGTACGGTCAGCCCCAGCATTTT. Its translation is CASSNDRGGLYGQPQHF.

CDR3 residues: CASSSSGVAFF. CDR3 sequence (DNA): TGTGCCAGCAGTTCTTCAGGGGTGGCTTTCTTT. V and J are TRBV5-6 and TRBJ1-1; tentative D call: TRBD1 (6 bases). Trimming pared 5 bases from V and 11 bases from J, leaving 13 bases between. Per germline, CDR1 SGHDT and CDR2 YYEEEE. The CDR3 contains 11 residues. The full variable domain, rest sourced from reference TRBV5-6 and TRBJ1-1, is DAGVTQSPTHLIKTRGQQVTLRCSPKSGHDTVSWYQQALGQGPQFIFQYYEEEERQRGNFPDRFSGHQFPNYSSELNVNALLLGDSALYLCASSSSGVAFFGQGTRLTVV.

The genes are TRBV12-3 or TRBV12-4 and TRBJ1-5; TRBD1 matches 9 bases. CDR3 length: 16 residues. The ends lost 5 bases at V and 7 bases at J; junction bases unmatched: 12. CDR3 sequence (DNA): TGTGCCAGCAGTGTGGGGACAGGGTCGAGGAAGCAGCCCCAGCATTTT. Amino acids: CASSVGTGSRKQPQHF.

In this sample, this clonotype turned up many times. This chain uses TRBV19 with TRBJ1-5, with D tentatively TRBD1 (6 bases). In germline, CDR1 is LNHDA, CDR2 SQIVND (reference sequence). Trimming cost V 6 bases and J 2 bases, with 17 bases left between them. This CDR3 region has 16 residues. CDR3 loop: CASSPRGSLGNQPQHF. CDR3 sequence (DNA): TGTGCCAGTAGCCCAAGGGGGAGTTTAGGCAATCAGCCCCAGCATTTT. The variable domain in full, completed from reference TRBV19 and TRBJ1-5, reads DGGITQSPKYLFRKEGQNVTLSCEQNLNHDAMYWYRQDPGQGLRLIYYSQIVNDFQKGDIAEGYSVSREKKESFPLTVTSAQKNPTAFYLCASSPRGSLGNQPQHFGDGTRLSIL.

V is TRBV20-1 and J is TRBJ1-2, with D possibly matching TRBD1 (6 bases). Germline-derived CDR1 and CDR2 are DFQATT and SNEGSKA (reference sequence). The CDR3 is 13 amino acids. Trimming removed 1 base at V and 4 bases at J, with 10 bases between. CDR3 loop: CSARGQASYGYTF. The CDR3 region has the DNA TGCAGTGCTAGAGGACAGGCCTCCTATGGCTACACCTTC.

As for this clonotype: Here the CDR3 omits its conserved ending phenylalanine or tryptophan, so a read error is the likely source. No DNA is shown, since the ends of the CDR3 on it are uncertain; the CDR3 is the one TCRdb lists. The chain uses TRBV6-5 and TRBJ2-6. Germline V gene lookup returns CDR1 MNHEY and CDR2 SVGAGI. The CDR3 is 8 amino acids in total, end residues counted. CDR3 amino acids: CASSYTQL.

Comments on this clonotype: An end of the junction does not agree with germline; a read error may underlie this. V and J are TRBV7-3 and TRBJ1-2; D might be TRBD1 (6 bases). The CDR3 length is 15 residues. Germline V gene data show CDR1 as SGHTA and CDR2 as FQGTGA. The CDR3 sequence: CASSLTGGAAGGYTF. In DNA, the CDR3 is TGTGCCAGCAGCCTAACTGGGGGCGCGGCCGGGGGCTACACCTTC.

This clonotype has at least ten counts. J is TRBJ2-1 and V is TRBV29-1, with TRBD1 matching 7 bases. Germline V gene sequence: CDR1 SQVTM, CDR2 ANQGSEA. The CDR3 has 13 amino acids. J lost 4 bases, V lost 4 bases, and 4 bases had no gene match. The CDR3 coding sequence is TGCAGCGTTGGGGACAGTCCATACAATGAGCAGTTCTTC. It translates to CSVGDSPYNEQFF.

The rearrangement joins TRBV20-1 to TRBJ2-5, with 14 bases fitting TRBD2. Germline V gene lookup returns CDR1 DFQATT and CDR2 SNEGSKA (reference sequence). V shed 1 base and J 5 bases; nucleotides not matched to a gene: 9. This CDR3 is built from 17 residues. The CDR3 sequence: CSARGETSGRARETQYF. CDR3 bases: TGCAGTGCTAGAGGGGAGACTAGCGGGAGGGCCCGGGAGACCCAGTACTTC.

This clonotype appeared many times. In DNA, the CDR3 is TGTGCCAGCAGCCAAGGCGATTCACCCCTCCACTTT. Translating it yields CASSQGDSPLHF. J is TRBJ1-6 and V is TRBV3-1; no clear D. V gave up 1 base and J gave up 8 bases, with 3 bases separating them. Germline values: CDR1 LGHDT, CDR2 YNNKEL (reference sequence). This CDR3 region has 12 residues.

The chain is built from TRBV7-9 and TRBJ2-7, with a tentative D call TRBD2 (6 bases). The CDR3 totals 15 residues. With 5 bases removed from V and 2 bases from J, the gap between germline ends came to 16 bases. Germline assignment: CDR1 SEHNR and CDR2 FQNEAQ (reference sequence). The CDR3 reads CASSLTSGVAYEQYF. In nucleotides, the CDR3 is TGTGCCAGCAGCCTAACGTCGGGGGTAGCCTACGAGCAGTACTTC.

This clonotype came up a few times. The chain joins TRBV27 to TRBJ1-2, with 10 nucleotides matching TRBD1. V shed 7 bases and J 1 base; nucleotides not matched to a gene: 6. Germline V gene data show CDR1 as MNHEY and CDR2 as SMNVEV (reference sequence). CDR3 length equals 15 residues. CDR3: CASTSGQGNNYGYTF. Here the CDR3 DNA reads TGTGCCAGCACCTCGGGACAGGGGAATAACTATGGCTACACCTTC.

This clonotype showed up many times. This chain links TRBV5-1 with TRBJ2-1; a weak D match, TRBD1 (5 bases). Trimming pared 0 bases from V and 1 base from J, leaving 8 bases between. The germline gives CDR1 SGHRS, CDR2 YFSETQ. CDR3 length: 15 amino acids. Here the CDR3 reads CASSLARASYNEQFF. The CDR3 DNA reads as TGCGCCAGCAGCTTGGCCAGGGCTTCCTACAATGAGCAGTTCTTC.

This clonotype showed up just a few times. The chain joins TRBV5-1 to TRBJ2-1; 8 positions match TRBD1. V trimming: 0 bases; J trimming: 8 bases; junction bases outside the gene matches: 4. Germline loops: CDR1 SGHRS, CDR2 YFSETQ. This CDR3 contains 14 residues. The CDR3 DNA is TGCGCCAGCAGCTTGGGACAGGGGATCGATGAGCAGTTCTTC. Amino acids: CASSLGQGIDEQFF.

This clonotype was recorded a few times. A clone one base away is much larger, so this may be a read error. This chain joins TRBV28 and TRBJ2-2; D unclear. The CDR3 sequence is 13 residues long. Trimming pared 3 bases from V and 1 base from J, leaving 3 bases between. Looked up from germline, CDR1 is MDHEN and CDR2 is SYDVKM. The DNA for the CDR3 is TGTGCCAGCAGTTTCAAGAACACCGGGGAGCTGTTTTTT. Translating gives CASSFKNTGELFF.

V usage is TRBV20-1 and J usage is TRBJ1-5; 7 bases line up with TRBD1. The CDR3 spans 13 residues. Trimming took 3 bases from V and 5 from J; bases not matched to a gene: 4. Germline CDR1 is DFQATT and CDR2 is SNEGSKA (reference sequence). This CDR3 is CSARSQGDQPQHF. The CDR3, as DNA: TGCAGTGCTAGGAGCCAGGGGGATCAGCCCCAGCATTTT.

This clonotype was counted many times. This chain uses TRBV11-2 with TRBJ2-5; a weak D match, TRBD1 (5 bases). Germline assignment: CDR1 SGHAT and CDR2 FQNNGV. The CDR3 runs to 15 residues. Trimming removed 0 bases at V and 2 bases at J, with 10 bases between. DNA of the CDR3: TGTGCCAGCAGCTTAGACCTAACAGGTCAAGAGACCCAGTACTTC. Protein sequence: CASSLDLTGQETQYF.

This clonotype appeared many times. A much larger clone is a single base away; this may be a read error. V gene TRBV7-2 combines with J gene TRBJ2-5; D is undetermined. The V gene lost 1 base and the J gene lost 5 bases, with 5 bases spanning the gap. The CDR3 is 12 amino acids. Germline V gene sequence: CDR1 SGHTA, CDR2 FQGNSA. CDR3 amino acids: CASSLGAETQYF. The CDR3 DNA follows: TGTGCCAGCAGCTTAGGGGCGGAGACCCAGTACTTC.

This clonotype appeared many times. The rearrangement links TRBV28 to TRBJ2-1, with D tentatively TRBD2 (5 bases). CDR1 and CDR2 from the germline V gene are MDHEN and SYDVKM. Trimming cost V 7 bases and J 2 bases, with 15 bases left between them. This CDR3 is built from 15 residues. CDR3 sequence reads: CASTPIAPPYNEQFF. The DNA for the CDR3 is TGTGCCAGCACTCCAATAGCGCCACCCTACAATGAGCAGTTCTTC.

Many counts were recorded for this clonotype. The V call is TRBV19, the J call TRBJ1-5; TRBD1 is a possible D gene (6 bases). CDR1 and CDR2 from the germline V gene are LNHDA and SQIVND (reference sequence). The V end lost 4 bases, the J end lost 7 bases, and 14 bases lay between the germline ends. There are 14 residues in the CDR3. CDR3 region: CASSSAGERQPQHF. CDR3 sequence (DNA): TGTGCCAGTAGTAGCGCAGGGGAACGCCAGCCCCAGCATTTT.

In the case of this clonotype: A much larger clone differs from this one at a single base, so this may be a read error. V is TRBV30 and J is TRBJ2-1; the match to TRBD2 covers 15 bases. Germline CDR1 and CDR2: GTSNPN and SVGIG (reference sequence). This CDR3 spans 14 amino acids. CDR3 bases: TGTGCCTGGAGCGGGACTAGCGGGAGGAATGGGCAGTTCTTC. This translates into CAWSGTSGRNGQFF.